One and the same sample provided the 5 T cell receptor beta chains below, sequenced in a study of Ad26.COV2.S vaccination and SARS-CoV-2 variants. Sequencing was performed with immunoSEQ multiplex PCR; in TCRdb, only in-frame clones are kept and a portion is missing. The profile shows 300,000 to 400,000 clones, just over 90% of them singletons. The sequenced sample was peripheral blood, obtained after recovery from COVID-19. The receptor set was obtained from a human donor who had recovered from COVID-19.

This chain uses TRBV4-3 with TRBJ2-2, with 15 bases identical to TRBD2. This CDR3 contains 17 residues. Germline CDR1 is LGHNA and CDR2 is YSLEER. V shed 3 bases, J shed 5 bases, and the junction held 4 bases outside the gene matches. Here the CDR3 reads CASSQGLAGGRTGELFF. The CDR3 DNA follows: TGCGCCAGCAGCCAGGGACTAGCGGGGGGCCGGACCGGGGAGCTGTTTTTT.

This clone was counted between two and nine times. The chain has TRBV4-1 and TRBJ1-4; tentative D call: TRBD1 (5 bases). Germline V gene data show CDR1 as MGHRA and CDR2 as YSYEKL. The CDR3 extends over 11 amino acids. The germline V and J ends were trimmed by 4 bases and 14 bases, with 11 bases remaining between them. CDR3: CASSPGLRLFF. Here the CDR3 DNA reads TGCGCCAGCAGCCCGGGACTTAGGCTGTTTTTT.

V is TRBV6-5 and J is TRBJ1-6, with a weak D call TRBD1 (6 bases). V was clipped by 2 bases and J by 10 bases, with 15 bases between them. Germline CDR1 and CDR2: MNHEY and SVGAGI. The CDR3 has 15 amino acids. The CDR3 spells CASSYGEGVGSPLHF. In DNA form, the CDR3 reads TGTGCCAGCAGTTACGGGGAGGGGGTAGGGTCACCCCTCCACTTT.

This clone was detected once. CDR3 amino acids: CASSEEQGNYNSPLHF. The CDR3 DNA sequence: TGTGCCAGCAGTGAGGAACAGGGGAACTATAATTCACCCCTCCACTTT. The rearrangement uses TRBV6-1 and TRBJ1-6; 7 bases map to TRBD1. The V segment lost 3 bases and the J segment 3 bases; nucleotides outside the gene matches: 5. The CDR3 consists of 16 residues. CDR1 MNHNS and CDR2 SASEGT come from the germline V gene.

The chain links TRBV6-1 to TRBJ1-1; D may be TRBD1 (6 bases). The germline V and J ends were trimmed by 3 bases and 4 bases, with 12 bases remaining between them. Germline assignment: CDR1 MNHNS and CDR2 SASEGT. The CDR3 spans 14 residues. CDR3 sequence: CASSDGRGPTEAFF. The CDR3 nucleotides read TGTGCCAGCAGTGACGGCAGGGGACCCACTGAAGCTTTCTTT.